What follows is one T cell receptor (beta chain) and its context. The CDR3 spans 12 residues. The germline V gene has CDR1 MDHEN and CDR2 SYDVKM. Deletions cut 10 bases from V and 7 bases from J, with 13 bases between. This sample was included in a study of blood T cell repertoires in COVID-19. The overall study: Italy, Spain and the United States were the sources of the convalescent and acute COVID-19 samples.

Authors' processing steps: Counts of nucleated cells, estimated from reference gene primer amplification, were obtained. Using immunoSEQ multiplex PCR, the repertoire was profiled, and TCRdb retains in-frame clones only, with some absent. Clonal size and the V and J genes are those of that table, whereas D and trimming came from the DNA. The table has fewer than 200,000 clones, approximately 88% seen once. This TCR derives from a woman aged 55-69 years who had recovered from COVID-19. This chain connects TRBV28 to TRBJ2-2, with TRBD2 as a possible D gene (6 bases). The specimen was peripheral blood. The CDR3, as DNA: TGTGCCACCGAAGGGAGGATCGGGGAGCTGTTTTTT. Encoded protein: CATEGRIGELFF.